Each of the 8 T cell receptor beta chains below was sequenced from the same sample in a study of regulatory and conventional T cells in RAG deficiency. Blood CD4+ CD25-low CD127-high conventional T cells supplied the genomic DNA template. Measured with immunoSEQ multiplex PCR; TCRdb has only the in-frame clones, and not every one. Counted here are fewer than 30,000 clones, about 96% occurring once; the ten biggest clones make up 0.15% to 0.2%. These sequences were also reported in another study, on regulatory T cells. From that report: Amplification used 52 TRBV primers and 13 TRBJ primers.

Sequencing used CD25- CD4+ T cells sorted from blood. These receptors were taken from a human donor in good health.

The V gene is TRBV18, the J gene TRBJ1-2; D is unresolved. Per germline, CDR1 KGHSH and CDR2 LQKENI. The CDR3 is 15 residues long. V lost 6 bases and J 0 bases, leaving 14 bases between the germline ends. In nucleotides, the CDR3 is TGTGCCAGCTCGGAACACTTAGCCCCTAACTATGGCTACACCTTC. Amino acid sequence: CASSEHLAPNYGYTF. Based on the CDR3 plus reference TRBV18 and TRBJ1-2, the full variable domain is NAGVMQNPRHLVRRRGQEARLRCSPMKGHSHVYWYRQLPEEGLKFMVYLQKENIIDESGMPKERFSAEFPKEGPSILRIQQVVRGDSAAYFCASSEHLAPNYGYTFGSGTRLTVV.

V gene TRBV19 combines with J gene TRBJ1-2; 9 bases are a match to TRBD1. This CDR3 has 14 amino acids. V shed 6 bases and J 6 bases; nucleotides not matched to a gene: 8. CDR1 is LNHDA and CDR2 is SQIVND in the germline V gene (reference sequence). CDR3 coding DNA: TGTGCCAGTAGACGGAGGGACAGGGTTGATGGCTACACCTTC. This codes for CASRRRDRVDGYTF. Full variable domain (remainder filled in from reference TRBV19 and TRBJ1-2): DGGITQSPKYLFRKEGQNVTLSCEQNLNHDAMYWYRQDPGQGLRLIYYSQIVNDFQKGDIAEGYSVSREKKESFPLTVTSAQKNPTAFYLCASRRRDRVDGYTFGSGTRLTVV.

This CDR3 reads CASSTTGQGNSGANVLTF. Here the CDR3 DNA reads TGTGCCAGCAGTACGACTGGACAGGGCAACTCTGGGGCCAACGTCCTGACTTTC. The rearrangement uses TRBV21-1 and TRBJ2-6; TRBD1 is the table's D call and was not checked against the DNA. TRBV21-1 is described as a pseudogene. CDR3 length: 18 residues.

The chain has TRBV6-5 and TRBJ2-1; 8 nucleotides line up with TRBD1. The V gene end was trimmed by 5 bases and the J gene end by 6 bases; junction bases not matched to a gene: 9. This CDR3 region has 15 residues. Germline V gene lookup returns CDR1 MNHEY and CDR2 SVGAGI. CDR3 sequence reads: CASSARQGLSNEQFF. The DNA of the CDR3 is TGTGCCAGCAGTGCCAGACAGGGGTTAAGCAATGAGCAGTTCTTC.

The chain joins TRBV5-1 to TRBJ1-3; maybe TRBD1 (5 bases). V was shortened by 4 bases and J by 1 base, with 15 bases between the two germline ends. The CDR3 runs to 16 residues. Looked up from germline, CDR1 is SGHRS and CDR2 is YFSETQ. The CDR3 DNA follows: TGCGCCAGCAGCCGCGGGACGCTATCGTCTGGAAACACCATATATTTT. Translation gives CASSRGTLSSGNTIYF.

The chain couples TRBV2 to TRBJ2-5; TRBD1 aligns across 9 bases. Looked up from germline, CDR1 is SNHLY and CDR2 is FYNNEI. J lost 4 bases, V lost 10 bases, and 4 bases had no gene match. This CDR3 spans 12 amino acids. In nucleotides, the CDR3 is TGTGCCATCGACAGGGGGGGAGAGACCCAGTACTTC. Its protein product is CAIDRGGETQYF.

The V call is TRBV19, the J call TRBJ1-5; possibly TRBD1 for D (5 bases). Trimming cost V 4 bases and J 7 bases, with 14 bases left between them. This CDR3 is built from 14 residues. Germline V lookup: CDR1 LNHDA, CDR2 SQIVND (reference sequence). CDR3 protein: CASSTQPGQQPQHF. CDR3 DNA sequence: TGTGCCAGTAGTACCCAACCAGGGCAACAGCCCCAGCATTTT. The full variable domain, in which reference TRBV19 and TRBJ1-5 provide the parts outside the CDR3, is DGGITQSPKYLFRKEGQNVTLSCEQNLNHDAMYWYRQDPGQGLRLIYYSQIVNDFQKGDIAEGYSVSREKKESFPLTVTSAQKNPTAFYLCASSTQPGQQPQHFGDGTRLSIL.

V is TRBV5-4 and J is TRBJ1-3, with D maybe TRBD1 (5 bases). The CDR3 sequence is 16 residues long. The V gene lost 0 bases and the J gene lost 4 bases, with 14 bases spanning the gap. Germline assignment: CDR1 SGHNT and CDR2 YYREEE (reference sequence). CDR3 DNA sequence: TGTGCCAGCAGCTTGGAAACTCAGGGAAAAGGAAACACCATATATTTT. Translating it yields CASSLETQGKGNTIYF.